This TCR beta chain stems from a study of vaccination and CD4 T cells after COVID-19 (dated 2022 in TCRdb). As for the study more broadly: Convalescent patients had a positive SARS-CoV-2 result on nasal swab PCR, and of these patients, several had mild disease and one had severe disease. In the convalescent cohort there were six males and four females, among whom were two Hispanic individuals, seven Caucasians, two Asians and one multiracial person. Participants got two doses of the Pfizer-BioNTech BNT162b2 vaccine (n=8) or two doses of the Moderna mRNA-1273 vaccine (n=2). Post-COVID blood samples from convalescent patients were collected a median of 101 days after diagnosis, with a range of roughly 35 to 161 days. Post-vaccine blood samples were collected a median of about 11 weeks after the second vaccine dose, ranging from about 14 to 241 days. For stimulating the cultures, overlapping spike peptide pools were used, derived from SARS-CoV-2 as well as from the common cold coronaviruses HCoV-NL63, HCoV-OC43 and HCoV-229E. Control cultures used a CEFX viral epitope pool as positive control, an HIV-1 Nef peptide pool as negative control, or no peptide. In around 9 COVID-19 convalescent patients and a handful of infection-naive healthy vaccine recipients, researchers compared the spike-specific CD4+ TCR repertoire from before mRNA vaccination with the repertoire from after. General study outcomes and caveats: The median count of SARS-CoV-2-reactive clonotypes went up from 20 to 25 after infection to about 40 after vaccination, although the change was not significant. Relatively few convalescent patients were included in the study, and early timepoints after natural infection were not analyzed. Among the post-vaccine SARS-CoV-2-reactive clones in convalescent patients, a median roughly 85% showed up only after vaccination, which suggests vaccine-specific priming. Nearly all vaccine-specific clones in convalescent patients (304 of 307) were mono-reactive for SARS-CoV-2 spike rather than cross-reactive with common cold coronaviruses.

The library was prepared using PCR. At the Johns Hopkins FTIC core, DNA from the cultured CD4+ T cells underwent TCR sequencing with the Oncomine TCR Beta short-read assay. The QIAamp micro DNA kit was used to extract genomic DNA from the cultured CD4+ T cells. Oncomine TCR Beta libraries from cultured CD4+ T cells were pooled with unique dual indexes and sequenced on an Illumina iSeq 100. The authors processed their data as follows. Non-productive sequences were removed, and CDR3s not starting with C, not ending with F or W, or shorter than 7 amino acids were discarded. The MANAFEST web application identified antigen-specific clonotypes by comparing peptide-stimulated wells against reference wells and other culture wells. To be called positive, a clone needed an FDR below 0.05, an odds ratio above 5, and a productive frequency above 0.1% in at least two of three replicate wells. A clonotype counted as cross-reactive if it showed significant expansion both in the SARS-CoV-2 spike wells and in at least one common cold coronavirus spike condition. CDR3 homology was assessed with Levenshtein distances (stringdist) and unrooted phylogenetic trees (ape) in R version 3.6.1. The public reads were reprocessed in TCRdb via fastp at Q25 and MiXCR, keeping in-frame beta chains. One record per CDR3 amino acid sequence lists the most common genes and DNA. These V and J calls are TCRdb output, not the study's own analysis. This sample is represented by about 18,000 distinct CDR3 sequences; roughly half of them were singletons. About 13% of the sample comes from the top ten.

Taken from cysteine to phenylalanine, the CDR3 has 15 residues. Of all the DNA, just the CDR3 is kept, 45 bases in frame from base 1. The germline V end is reduced by 1 base and the J end by 2 bases; junction bases left unmatched: 3. CDR1 and CDR2 are read off the germline V gene (reference sequence) as LNHNV and YYDKDF. With respect to this clonotype: There is no known antigen for this receptor. The record has no base qualities; no much larger clone is one base away.

The sample's treatment or condition label is to be understood as: approximately nine-day PBMC culture with coronavirus spike peptide pools or control peptides (ViraFEST assay). To expand antigen-specific T cells with peptide pools and then pick out the expanded clonotypes through TCR sequencing, the study relied on the ViraFEST assay. The convalescent patients' positive SARS-CoV-2 PCR tests fell between March and December 2020, which was before the Alpha, Beta and Delta variants emerged in the United States. About 2 million PBMCs per well were cultured in IMDM with roughly 5% human AB serum and about 9.7 IU/ml IL-2, plus 10 ug/ml peptide pools. Half of the culture medium was replaced with fresh IL-2-containing medium on days 3 and 7. After about 10 days of culture, CD4+ T cells were isolated by negative selection using the EasySep CD4+ T cell isolation kit. Ficoll-Paque Plus gradient centrifugation was used to isolate PBMCs from whole blood, and the isolated PBMCs were then either used fresh or cryopreserved at -140C. In general, triplicate wells were set up for every culture condition.

The TCR sequence derives from a human donor who had recovered from COVID-19. The specimen sequenced was CD4+ T cells from blood, cultured in vitro. In this chain, TRBV15 is recombined with TRBJ2-7, with 9 bases in between that match TRBD2. The DNA sequence is as follows: TGTGCCACCAGCAGAGTCGCTAGCGGGGCCTACGAGCAGTACTTC. The encoded protein is CATSRVASGAYEQYF.